This T cell receptor beta chain was observed in a study of blood T cells in healthy people across ages. There were healthy Caucasian individuals from Russia, aged about 6 to 95, serving as donors. Primed by a sample-barcoded 5' primer and a J-beta primer mix, a second PCR proceeded for about 6 to 12 cycles. Every cDNA molecule bore a tag from a template-switch adaptor containing 12 random nucleotides. Every sample produced at least 3 million CDR3-containing paired-end reads. TCRdb used MiXCR to reprocess the 5' RACE reads, holding one entry per CDR3 protein. Of under 2,000,000 distinct CDR3 sequences in the sample, just under 50% were seen once. In its sample, this clonotype was seen a few times. The antigen remains unidentified. Whole-study results and caveats: Older age coincided with a roughly linear decline in TCR beta diversity per million T cells.

The receptor was isolated from a woman aged 40 to 50 in good health. The sequencing input was blood.

CDR3 in DNA: TGTGCCAGCAGCTTGTCGGGGGCAAAGGGGAACACTGAAGCTTTCTTT. It specifies CASSLSGAKGNTEAFF. J is TRBJ1-1 and V is TRBV7-2; perhaps TRBD1 as D (6 bases). V was shortened by 3 bases and J by 1 base, with 15 bases between the two germline ends. CDR3 size: 16 residues. The V gene's germline CDR1 is SGHTA and CDR2 FQGNSA.